This T cell receptor beta chain was recorded in a study (dated by TCRdb to the mid-2010s). Background for the entire study: The study tested whether tumor-infiltrating Tregs in breast cancer are recruited from blood Tregs or converted in situ from other CD4+ T cell subsets.

The paper's findings and limits, for the study overall: The TCR gene usage of tumor memory CD4+ T cells clustered together with blood and lymph node memory CD4+ cells and with lymph node naive CD4+ cells. Validation in the larger cohort was restricted to a single TCR beta V-J rearrangement rather than whole repertoires. Tumor-infiltrating Treg TCR alpha and beta sequences overlapped most with tumor naive CD4+ T cells, then with blood naive CD4+ T cells.

The Miltenyi Naive CD4+ T Cell Isolation kit was used to purify naive CD4+ T cells, and CD25 microbeads were used to remove Tregs. Tregs, naive and memory CD4+ T cells from tumor, blood and ipsilateral draining lymph nodes of a few breast cancer patients underwent full-length TCR alpha and beta sequencing. Tumor tissue and lymph nodes obtained by ipsilateral axillary dissection were perfused with PBS, cut into small pieces and digested using collagenase I and hyaluronidase. Ficoll density gradient centrifugation was used to isolate mononuclear cells from either lymph nodes or roughly 50 ml of peripheral blood. Sorted cell populations were confirmed by FACS to exceed 90% purity. Full-length TCR variable regions were amplified by 5' RACE PCR with constant-region reverse primers, followed by semi-nested PCR with Nested Universal Primer A. Using the ReliaPrep RNA Cell Miniprep System, total RNA was extracted, and the SMARTer RACE 5'/3' Kit was then used to reverse transcribe the RNA into 5'RACE-ready cDNA. Full-length TCR alpha and beta libraries were barcoded with multiplex adaptors and sequenced on an Illumina MiSeq. On the authors' methods: For each of nine subset-tissue groups, sequencing data from the five patients were pooled, and the groups were then compared using unsupervised clustering of TCR gene usage. The Morisita-Horn index was used to calculate repertoire similarity, with shared sequences weighted by how much each contributed to each repertoire. Using fastp trimming at Q25 and MiXCR clonotype assembly, TCRdb reanalyzed the public sequencing data and kept in-frame beta chains. One record per CDR3 amino acid sequence lists the most common genes and DNA. These V and J calls are TCRdb output, not the study's own analysis. For this sample there are 30,000 to 40,000 distinct CDR3 sequences; about a quarter appear just once. Around 3.5% of the sample comes from the top ten.

CDR1 KGHDR and CDR2 SFDVKD are derived from the germline V gene. The CDR3 has 18 amino acids, counting the end cysteine and phenylalanine. CDR3 DNA is the only sequence kept; it has 54 bases, read in frame from the first base. V trim: 3 bases; J trim: 4 bases; unmatched bases: 10. Regarding this clonotype: What this receptor recognizes is not known. Per-base quality was not reported, and no clone a single base away is much larger than it.

The sequence links TRBV24-1 to TRBJ2-1; TRBD2 lines up with 11 middle nucleotides. Material for sequencing was naive CD4+ T cells sorted from a lymph node. The sample's cell subset or site label is to be understood as: naive CD4+ T cells, CD4+CD45RA+CD25-. This TCR came from a female donor with breast cancer. The CDR3 in this case is CATSDPSSGRPDYNEQFF. The nucleotides read TGTGCCACCAGTGATCCGTCTAGCGGGAGGCCCGATTACAATGAGCAGTTCTTC.